Following are 17 T cell receptor beta chains from one sample sequenced in a study of cytomegalovirus exposure and HLA in healthy donors. 13 Jbeta primers and 60 Vbeta primers were used for the PCR. TCRdb keeps only in-frame clones here, not all; method: immunoSEQ multiplex PCR. The sample carries 130,000 to 150,000 clones, just under 80% recorded once. Sequenced: PBMCs. Receptors were obtained from a man aged 25 to 40 in good health and CMV-seronegative.

This clone was seen a few times. The chain has TRBV6-6 and TRBJ2-5, with a possible D match to TRBD1 (5 bases). Gene TRBJ2-7 matches the end of the DNA better, so the J call may be wrong. Germline-derived CDR1 and CDR2 are MNHNY and SVGAGI (reference sequence). The CDR3 spans 14 residues. This CDR3 reads CASSYSRQNYEQYF. The CDR3 DNA reads as TGTGCCAGCAGTTACTCCCGACAGAACTACGAGCAGTACTTC.

This chain links TRBV27 with TRBJ2-7; D is perhaps TRBD1 (7 bases). There are 14 residues in the CDR3. The ends were cut back, 4 bases at V and 4 bases at J, with 14 bases in the middle. Looked up from germline, CDR1 is MNHEY and CDR2 is SMNVEV (reference sequence). The chain's CDR3 is CASSSGAGGYEQYF. The CDR3 DNA sequence: TGTGCCAGCAGTTCGGGGGCAGGGGGGTACGAGCAGTACTTC.

The chain employs TRBV1 and TRBJ2-2; the table's D call, TRBD2, has no DNA check behind it. TRBV1 counts as a pseudogene. There are 18 residues in the CDR3. The chain's CDR3 is CTSSLSGRALFSTGELFF. Written as DNA, the CDR3 is TGCACCAGCAGCCTTAGCGGGAGGGCCTTATTCTCCACCGGGGAGCTGTTTTTT.

This clone showed up just once. The rearrangement links TRBV28 to TRBJ2-1; D is uncertain. Germline lookup yields CDR1 MDHEN and CDR2 SYDVKM. Between the trimmed V and J ends, which lost 2 bases and 0 bases, there was a span of 8 bases. This CDR3 is 15 amino acids long. The CDR3 coding sequence is TGTGCCAGCAGTTTAGCAGGCCGCTCCTACAATGAGCAGTTCTTC. Translating it yields CASSLAGRSYNEQFF.

V and J are TRBV7-9 and TRBJ2-1, with 8 positions matching TRBD2. V lost 3 bases, J lost 7 bases, and 8 bases stayed unmatched. The CDR3 has 15 residues. The germline V gene encodes CDR1 SEHNR and CDR2 FQNEAQ (reference sequence). The CDR3 reads CASSLVREGGNEQFF. The DNA of the CDR3 is TGTGCCAGCAGCTTGGTCCGGGAGGGTGGGAATGAGCAGTTCTTC.

The V and J genes are TRBV5-1 and TRBJ2-3; tentative D call: TRBD2 (5 bases). V gave up 4 bases and J gave up 0 bases, with 9 bases separating them. The CDR3 spans 14 residues. Per the germline V gene, CDR1 is SGHRS and CDR2 is YFSETQ. CDR3 residues: CASSPRTSTDTQYF. The CDR3 nucleotides are TGCGCCAGCAGCCCGAGGACTAGCACAGATACGCAGTATTTT.

V gene TRBV19 combines with J gene TRBJ1-5; D ambiguous. The V end lost 3 bases, the J end lost 2 bases, and 2 bases lay between the germline ends. The CDR3 is made up of 12 amino acids. Germline assignment: CDR1 LNHDA and CDR2 SQIVND (reference sequence). The CDR3 DNA follows: TGTGCCAGTAGTATCGGCAATCAGCCCCAGCATTTT. Residues: CASSIGNQPQHF. Variable domain in full (rest from reference TRBV19 and TRBJ1-5): DGGITQSPKYLFRKEGQNVTLSCEQNLNHDAMYWYRQDPGQGLRLIYYSQIVNDFQKGDIAEGYSVSREKKESFPLTVTSAQKNPTAFYLCASSIGNQPQHFGDGTRLSIL.

Only a few counts were recorded for this clone. V and J are TRBV29-1 and TRBJ2-7; 10 positions match TRBD1. V lost 7 bases to trimming and J lost 5 bases; unmatched junction nucleotides: 11. Per germline, CDR1 SQVTM and CDR2 ANQGSEA. This CDR3 is built from 14 residues. The CDR3 protein is CSATSGTGANEQYF. For the CDR3, the DNA is TGCAGCGCCACATCGGGGACAGGGGCCAACGAGCAGTACTTC.

This chain joins TRBV27 and TRBJ1-1; perhaps TRBD1 as D (6 bases). The CDR3 covers 15 residues. Deletions cut 6 bases from V and 4 bases from J, with 18 bases between. Germline CDR1 is MNHEY and CDR2 is SMNVEV (reference sequence). The CDR3 sequence is CASSLGGGAGTEAFF. The CDR3 DNA reads TGTGCCAGCAGCCTTGGAGGGGGGGCCGGCACTGAAGCTTTCTTT.

The V call is TRBV19, the J call TRBJ1-5, with D unclear. Germline-derived CDR1 and CDR2 are LNHDA and SQIVND (reference sequence). The CDR3 runs to 15 residues. V was pared by 1 base and J by 0 bases, with 7 bases between. The CDR3 spells CASSIGQVSNQPQHF. CDR3 DNA: TGTGCCAGTAGTATAGGGCAGGTTAGCAATCAGCCCCAGCATTTT.

V and J are TRBV29-1 and TRBJ1-1; 10 bases line up with TRBD1. This CDR3 has 13 amino acids. Germline V gene lookup returns CDR1 SQVTM and CDR2 ANQGSEA. After removal of 4 bases from V and 5 bases from J, the junction contained 4 bases not matched to a gene. The DNA of the CDR3 is TGCAGCGTTGGCCCGGGACAGGGGACTGAAGCTTTCTTT. Amino acid sequence: CSVGPGQGTEAFF.

The CDR3 DNA follows: TGTGCCAGCAGACAGGACAGGTATCAGCCCCAGCATTTT. Encoded protein: CASRQDRYQPQHF. The chain combines TRBV27 with TRBJ1-5; 7 bases map to TRBD1. J was trimmed by 5 bases and V by 6 bases; bases with no gene match: 4. Germline lookup yields CDR1 MNHEY and CDR2 SMNVEV (reference sequence). The CDR3 consists of 13 residues.

This sequence joins TRBV4-2 and TRBJ1-1; 8 positions agree with TRBD1. The length of the CDR3 is 17 residues. V trimming: 0 bases; J trimming: 10 bases; junction bases outside the gene matches: 16. Per germline, CDR1 LGHNA and CDR2 YNFKEQ. The CDR3 region is CASSQDQLIGQGARAFF. The CDR3, as DNA: TGTGCCAGCAGCCAAGACCAGTTAATCGGACAGGGTGCTCGAGCTTTCTTT.

The chain employs TRBV5-1 and TRBJ2-5, with 7 positions matching TRBD1. Germline values: CDR1 SGHRS, CDR2 YFSETQ. The trim removed 5 bases at V and 4 bases at J, leaving 14 bases unmatched. This CDR3 has 16 amino acids. Here the CDR3 reads CASRLADREGRETQYF. CDR3 nucleotides: TGCGCCAGCAGGCTAGCCGACAGGGAAGGCCGAGAGACCCAGTACTTC.

The V gene is TRBV5-1, the J gene TRBJ2-4; 11 bases are a match to TRBD2. Per germline, CDR1 SGHRS and CDR2 YFSETQ. J gave up 6 bases and V 4 bases, and 3 bases lay outside the gene matches. The CDR3 consists of 14 residues. This chain's CDR3 is CASSPLAGGNIQYF. In DNA, the CDR3 is TGCGCCAGCAGCCCGCTAGCGGGAGGAAACATTCAGTACTTC.

The table lists this clone with a few counts. The rearrangement uses TRBV5-1 and TRBJ2-2; the match to TRBD1 covers 7 bases. Germline V gene data show CDR1 as SGHRS and CDR2 as YFSETQ. The CDR3 length is 17 residues. V gave up 0 bases and J gave up 1 base; unmatched junction bases: 6. CDR3 sequence (DNA): TGCGCCAGCAGCTTGGCGGACAGGTCTAGGAACACCGGGGAGCTGTTTTTT. Protein: CASSLADRSRNTGELFF.

This clone was picked up one time. V gene TRBV7-9 combines with J gene TRBJ1-2; 7 bases agree with TRBD1. J gave up 8 bases and V 5 bases, and 8 bases lay outside the gene matches. This CDR3 comprises 13 residues. CDR1 is SEHNR and CDR2 is FQNEAQ in the germline V gene (reference sequence). The chain's CDR3 is CASSELQGQGYTF. The CDR3 bases are TGTGCCAGCAGCGAACTACAGGGACAGGGCTACACCTTC.